Listed below are T cell receptor beta chains from one sample, sequenced in a study of blood T cells in healthy people across ages. MiXCR, applied by TCRdb to the 5' RACE reads, yields one record per CDR3 protein. The profile shows 1.5 million to 1.8 million distinct CDR3 sequences, approximately 43% of them singletons. Sequencing input: blood. The receptors shown here come from a woman in her late teens or twenties in good health. The CDR3 runs from the conserved cysteine through the conserved F or W. Fields, in order: CDR3 length, D gene, V gene, J gene, clone size, CDR3 protein, CDR3 DNA. D genes are given only for firm matches. Some rows mark clone size as missing; the rest say once, few, many or name a class of expanded clone.

16	NA	TRBV7-9	TRBJ2-7	NA	CASSLDKGGLGAEQYF	TGTGCCAGCAGCTTAGATAAGGGGGGTTTAGGGGCCGAGCAGTACTTC
13	NA	TRBV10-3	TRBJ2-7	few	CAISDQVNYEQYF	TGTGCCATCAGTGATCAGGTTAACTACGAGCAGTACTTC
16	NA	TRBV29-1	TRBJ1-2	NA	CSVPLGQGGYRNGYTF	TGCAGCGTCCCATTGGGGCAGGGTGGATATCGGAATGGCTACACCTTC
14	TRBD1	TRBV28	TRBJ2-1	many	CASSPPRGLNEQFF	TGTGCCAGCAGTCCCCCCAGGGGGCTGAATGAGCAGTTCTTC
15	NA	TRBV6-2/TRBV6-3	TRBJ2-5	NA	CASRSPSMAKETQYF	TGTGCCAGCAGATCGCCTAGCATGGCCAAAGAGACCCAGTACTTC
16	NA	TRBV29-1	TRBJ2-7	once	CSVVGRAPSTSYEQYF	TGCAGCGTTGTTGGTAGGGCTCCCTCGACCTCCTACGAGCAGTACTTC
14	TRBD2	TRBV20-1	TRBJ2-1	NA	CSAREGLAGQEQFF	TGCAGTGCTAGAGAGGGACTAGCGGGACAGGAGCAGTTCTTC
17	TRBD1	TRBV7-2	TRBJ1-5	NA	CASSARTGGYSNQPQHF	TGTGCCAGCAGCGCTCGGACAGGAGGGTATAGCAATCAGCCCCAGCATTTT
15	TRBD1	TRBV7-9	TRBJ1-1	NA	CASSPTSDRDTEAFF	TGTGCCAGCAGCCCAACGTCGGACAGGGACACTGAAGCTTTCTTT
15	TRBD1	TRBV18	TRBJ1-1	NA	CASSPAGQANTEAFF	TGTGCCAGCTCACCAGCGGGACAGGCTAACACTGAAGCTTTCTTT
14	NA	TRBV12-3/TRBV12-4	TRBJ1-2	NA	CASSLASGFYGYTF	TGTGCCAGCAGTTTAGCGTCAGGGTTCTATGGCTACACCTTC
16	TRBD1	TRBV25-1	TRBJ1-6	NA	CASSDPQGQAGSPLHF	TGTGCCAGCAGTGATCCCCAGGGACAGGCGGGATCACCCCTCCACTTT
14	NA	TRBV25-1	TRBJ1-2	NA	CASSESVPGTGYTF	TGTGCCAGCAGTGAATCCGTTCCAGGGACTGGCTACACCTTC
14	NA	TRBV6-1	TRBJ1-5	NA	CASSDYRSNQPQHF	TGTGCCAGCAGTGACTACAGGAGCAATCAGCCCCAGCATTTT
19	NA	TRBV18	TRBJ2-1	NA	CASSPPGRWSSLSYNEQFF	TGTGCCAGCTCACCACCCGGGCGGTGGTCCTCTCTCTCCTACAATGAGCAGTTCTTC
14	NA	TRBV7-9	TRBJ2-7	NA	CASSLAFRGYEQYF	TGTGCCAGCAGCTTAGCGTTCAGGGGTTACGAGCAGTACTTC
16	TRBD1	TRBV27	TRBJ2-7	NA	CARSSPRDRGLYEQYF	TGTGCCCGCAGTTCTCCCCGGGACAGGGGTCTCTACGAGCAGTACTTC
13	NA	TRBV28	TRBJ2-7	NA	CASRTVATYEQYF	TGTGCCAGCAGGACAGTAGCCACCTACGAGCAGTACTTC
17	TRBD2	TRBV20-1	TRBJ2-7	few	CSARRWRGGASSYEQYF	TGCAGTGCTAGACGTTGGCGCGGGGGGGCCAGCTCCTACGAGCAGTACTTC
14	NA	TRBV5-4	TRBJ1-4	NA	CASSFAQSREKLFF	TGTGCCAGCAGCTTCGCACAGTCAAGAGAAAAACTGTTTTTT
14	NA	TRBV20-1	TRBJ2-1	NA	CSARERSSYNEQFF	TGCAGTGCTAGAGAGCGGAGCTCCTACAATGAGCAGTTCTTC
15	TRBD1	TRBV7-2	TRBJ2-7	few	CASSLEGNRDSEQYF	TGTGCCAGCAGCTTAGAGGGAAACCGGGACAGCGAGCAGTACTTC
16	NA	TRBV7-9	TRBJ1-3	NA	CASSPRSQGGGNTIYF	TGTGCCAGCAGCCCTAGGTCACAGGGTGGCGGAAACACCATATATTTT
11	TRBD2	TRBV2	TRBJ2-5	once	CASIVGREQYF	TGTGCCAGTATAGTTGGGCGGGAGCAGTACTTC
18	NA	TRBV4-2	TRBJ2-1	few	CASSPLVGGVTVYNEQFF	TGTGCCAGCAGCCCTCTTGTGGGAGGAGTAACGGTTTACAATGAGCAGTTCTTC
13	TRBD1	TRBV7-2	TRBJ1-2	many	CASSKGAIYGYTF	TGTGCCAGCAGTAAGGGGGCGATCTATGGCTACACCTTC
12	NA	TRBV12-5	TRBJ2-5	few	CASGLVTETQYF	TGTGCTAGTGGTTTGGTAACTGAGACCCAGTACTTC
14	NA	TRBV3-1	TRBJ2-1	few	CASSNTPTGNEQFF	TGTGCCAGCAGTAACACCCCGACAGGCAATGAGCAGTTCTTC
15	TRBD1	TRBV9	TRBJ2-7	NA	CASSVSWGQGYEQYF	TGTGCCAGCAGCGTATCCTGGGGACAGGGCTACGAGCAGTACTTC
14	NA	TRBV5-1	TRBJ2-7	NA	CASSEIQGYNEQYF	TGCGCCAGCAGCGAAATACAGGGTTACAACGAGCAGTACTTC
14	NA	TRBV9	TRBJ1-1	once	CASSVGGASSEAFF	TGTGCCAGCAGCGTGGGCGGTGCGTCGTCTGAAGCTTTCTTT
14	NA	TRBV19	TRBJ2-7	NA	CASSPADGPYEQYF	TGTGCCAGTAGTCCCGCGGACGGACCCTACGAGCAGTACTTC
15	NA	TRBV6-5	TRBJ2-2	few	CASIDSPANTGELFF	TGTGCCAGCATCGACAGCCCCGCGAACACCGGGGAGCTGTTTTTT
16	TRBD1	TRBV28	TRBJ2-7	few	CASSPLPGQGEYEQYF	TGTGCCAGCAGTCCCCTTCCGGGACAGGGGGAATACGAGCAGTACTTC
13	NA	TRBV7-2	TRBJ2-1	few	CASSLMGVNEQFF	TGTGCCAGCAGCTTAATGGGGGTCAATGAGCAGTTCTTC
14	NA	TRBV5-1	TRBJ2-7	NA	CASSGDLSSYEQYF	TGCGCCAGCAGCGGGGACTTGAGCTCCTACGAGCAGTACTTC
14	NA	TRBV15	TRBJ1-1	NA	CATSRDRMNTEAFF	TGTGCCACTAGCAGAGATCGGATGAACACTGAAGCTTTCTTT
16	TRBD2	TRBV7-2	TRBJ2-3	NA	CASSLVLAGVTDTQYF	TGTGCCAGCAGCTTAGTTTTAGCGGGCGTGACAGATACGCAGTATTTT
14	NA	TRBV5-1	TRBJ2-7	NA	CASSLPSDLSEQYF	TGCGCCAGCAGCTTGCCTAGCGACCTCTCCGAGCAGTACTTC
14	NA	TRBV29-1	TRBJ2-1	few	CSVGVTQSYNEQFF	TGCAGCGTTGGAGTCACACAGTCCTACAATGAGCAGTTCTTC
15	NA	TRBV9	TRBJ1-6	NA	CASSVGDVHNSPLHF	TGTGCCAGCAGCGTAGGAGACGTTCATAATTCACCCCTCCACTTT
12	NA	TRBV20-1	TRBJ2-7	NA	CSAMASYNEQYF	TGCAGTGCAATGGCTTCCTACAATGAGCAGTACTTC
15	NA	TRBV6-6	TRBJ2-7	NA	CASSTLGDGNNEQYF	TGTGCCAGCAGTACCCTGGGGGACGGAAACAATGAGCAGTACTTC
14	NA	TRBV12-3/TRBV12-4	TRBJ1-4	NA	CASPWRGHHEKLFF	TGTGCCAGTCCTTGGCGGGGACATCATGAAAAACTGTTTTTT
16	NA	TRBV5-1	TRBJ1-1	NA	CASSNSRTDGNTEAFF	TGCGCCAGCAGTAACAGTCGGACGGACGGGAACACTGAAGCTTTCTTT
16	NA	TRBV12-3/TRBV12-4	TRBJ2-1	few	CASSPPTVALGNEQFF	TGTGCCAGCAGCCCCCCCACAGTAGCCTTAGGCAATGAGCAGTTCTTC
14	TRBD2	TRBV27	TRBJ2-3	once	CASSEREPADTQYF	TGTGCCAGCAGCGAGCGGGAGCCGGCAGATACGCAGTATTTT
13	NA	TRBV29-1	TRBJ2-1	NA	CSVAGTRNNEQFF	TGCAGCGTTGCCGGGACTCGTAACAATGAGCAGTTCTTC
13	TRBD1	TRBV27	TRBJ2-7	NA	CASSSQGKNEQYF	TGTGCCAGCAGCTCACAGGGGAAGAATGAGCAGTACTTC
15	NA	TRBV9	TRBJ2-4	NA	CASSESGSNIYEQYF	TGTGCCAGCAGTGAATCCGGGTCTAACATATATGAGCAGTACTTC
15	TRBD1	TRBV4-1	TRBJ1-1	few	CASSQPPGQGTEAFF	TGCGCCAGCAGCCAACCTCCGGGACAGGGAACTGAAGCTTTCTTT
15	TRBD1	TRBV18	TRBJ2-7	NA	CASSLRGQGANEQYF	TGTGCCAGCTCCCTTAGGGGACAGGGGGCTAACGAGCAGTACTTC